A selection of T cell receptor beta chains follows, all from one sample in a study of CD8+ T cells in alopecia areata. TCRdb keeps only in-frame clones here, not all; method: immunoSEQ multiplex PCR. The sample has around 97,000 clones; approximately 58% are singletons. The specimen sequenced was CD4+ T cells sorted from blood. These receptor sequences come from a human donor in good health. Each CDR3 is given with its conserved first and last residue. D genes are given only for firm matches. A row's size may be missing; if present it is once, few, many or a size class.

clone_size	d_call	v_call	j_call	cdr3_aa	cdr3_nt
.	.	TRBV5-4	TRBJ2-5	CASSSGPTAEETQYF	TGTGCCAGCAGCTCAGGACCGACAGCCGAAGAGACCCAGTACTTC
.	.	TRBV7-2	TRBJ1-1	CASNRLQAEGTEAFF	TGTGCCAGCAACAGGTTGCAGGCCGAGGGCACTGAAGCTTTCTTT
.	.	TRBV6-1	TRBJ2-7	CASSEREYEQYF	TGTGCCAGCAGTGAGAGAGAGTACGAGCAGTACTTC
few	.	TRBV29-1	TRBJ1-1	CSVEPLVAEAFF	TGCAGCGTTGAGCCCCTGGTCGCTGAAGCTTTCTTT
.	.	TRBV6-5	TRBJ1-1	CASARGRNTEAFF	TGTGCCAGCGCTCGGGGGAGGAACACTGAAGCTTTCTTT
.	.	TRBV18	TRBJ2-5	CASSPRRHTGETQYF	TGTGCCAGCTCACCACGGCGACACACCGGTGAGACCCAGTACTTC
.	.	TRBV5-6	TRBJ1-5	CASRRRAEGNQPQHF	TGTGCCAGCAGACGCCGGGCCGAGGGCAATCAGCCCCAGCATTTT
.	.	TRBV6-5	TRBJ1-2	CASSQQGGYGYTF	TGTGCCAGCAGTCAACAAGGGGGGTACGGCTACACCTTC
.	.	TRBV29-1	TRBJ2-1	CSVSGSTDEQFF	TGCAGCGTTTCCGGGTCCACCGATGAGCAGTTCTTC
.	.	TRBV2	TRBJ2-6	CATTRTPISGANVLTF	TGTGCCACCACCCGGACGCCTATCTCTGGGGCCAACGTCCTGACTTTC
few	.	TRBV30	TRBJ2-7	CAWNRDSNEQYF	TGTGCCTGGAACAGGGATTCCAACGAGCAGTACTTC
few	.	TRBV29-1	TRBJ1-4	CSAARGSGEKLFF	TGCAGTGCCGCGCGGGGCTCTGGTGAAAAACTGTTTTTT
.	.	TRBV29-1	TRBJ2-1	CSALLRVPSTYNEQFF	TGCAGCGCGCTGTTAAGGGTCCCGTCCACCTACAATGAGCAGTTCTTC
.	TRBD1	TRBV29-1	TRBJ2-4	CSVGALQGAKNIQYF	TGCAGCGTTGGCGCCTTACAGGGGGCCAAAAACATTCAGTACTTC
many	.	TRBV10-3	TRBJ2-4	CAISESGTPGIRNIQYF	TGTGCCATCAGTGAGTCGGGGACCCCTGGCATTAGGAACATTCAGTACTTC
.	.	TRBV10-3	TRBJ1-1	CATSSAGGRTEAFF	TGTGCCACCTCCTCAGCCGGGGGGCGGACTGAAGCTTTCTTT
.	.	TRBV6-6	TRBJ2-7	CASSQNRDTKQYF	TGTGCCAGCAGCCAAAACCGGGACACAAAGCAGTACTTC
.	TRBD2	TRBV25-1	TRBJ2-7	CASSGGVKGNYEQYF	TGTGCCAGCAGCGGGGGGGTAAAGGGGAACTACGAGCAGTACTTC
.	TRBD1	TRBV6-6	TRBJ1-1	CASSYQRDRNTEAFF	TGTGCCAGCAGTTACCAAAGGGACAGGAACACTGAAGCTTTCTTT
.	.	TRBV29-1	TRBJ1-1	CSVADFEAFF	TGCAGCGTTGCTGATTTTGAAGCTTTCTTT